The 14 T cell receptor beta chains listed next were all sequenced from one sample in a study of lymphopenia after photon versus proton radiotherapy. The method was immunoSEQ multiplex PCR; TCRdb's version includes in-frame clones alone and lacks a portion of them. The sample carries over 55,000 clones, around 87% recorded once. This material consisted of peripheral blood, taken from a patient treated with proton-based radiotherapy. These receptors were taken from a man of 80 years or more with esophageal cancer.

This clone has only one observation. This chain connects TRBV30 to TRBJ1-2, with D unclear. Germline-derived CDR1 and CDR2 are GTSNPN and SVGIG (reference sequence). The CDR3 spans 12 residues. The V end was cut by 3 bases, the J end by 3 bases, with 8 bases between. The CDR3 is CAWSATDYGYTF. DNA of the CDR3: TGTGCCTGGAGCGCCACTGACTATGGCTACACCTTC.

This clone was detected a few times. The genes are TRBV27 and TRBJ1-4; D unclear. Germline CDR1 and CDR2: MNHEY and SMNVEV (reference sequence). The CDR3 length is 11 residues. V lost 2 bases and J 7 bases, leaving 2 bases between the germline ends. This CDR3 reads CASSLGEKLFF. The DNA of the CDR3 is TGTGCCAGCAGTTTAGGTGAAAAACTGTTTTTT.

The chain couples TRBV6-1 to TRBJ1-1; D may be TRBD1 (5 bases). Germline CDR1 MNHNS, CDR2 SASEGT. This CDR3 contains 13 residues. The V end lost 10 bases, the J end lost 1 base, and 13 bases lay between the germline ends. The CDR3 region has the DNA TGTGCCAACTCCGGGACGGCGAACACTGAAGCTTTCTTT. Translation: CANSGTANTEAFF.

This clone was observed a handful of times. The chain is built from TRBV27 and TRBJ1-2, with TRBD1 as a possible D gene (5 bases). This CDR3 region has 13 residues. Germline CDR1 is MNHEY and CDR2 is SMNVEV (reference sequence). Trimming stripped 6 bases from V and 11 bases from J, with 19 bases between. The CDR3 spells CASSFGGAPPYTF. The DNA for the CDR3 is TGTGCCAGCAGCTTCGGAGGGGCGCCACCTTACACCTTC.

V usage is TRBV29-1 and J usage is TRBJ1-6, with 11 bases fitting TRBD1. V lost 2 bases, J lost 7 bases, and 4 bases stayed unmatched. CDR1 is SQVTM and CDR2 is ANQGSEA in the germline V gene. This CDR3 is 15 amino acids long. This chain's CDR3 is CSVERGQGENSPLHF. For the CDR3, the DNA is TGCAGCGTTGAACGGGGACAGGGGGAGAATTCACCCCTCCACTTT.

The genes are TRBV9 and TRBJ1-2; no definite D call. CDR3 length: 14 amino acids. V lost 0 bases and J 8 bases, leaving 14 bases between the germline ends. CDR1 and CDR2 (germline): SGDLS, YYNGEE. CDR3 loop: CASSVAGIPRGYTF. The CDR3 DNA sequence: TGTGCCAGCAGCGTAGCCGGCATCCCGAGGGGCTACACCTTC.

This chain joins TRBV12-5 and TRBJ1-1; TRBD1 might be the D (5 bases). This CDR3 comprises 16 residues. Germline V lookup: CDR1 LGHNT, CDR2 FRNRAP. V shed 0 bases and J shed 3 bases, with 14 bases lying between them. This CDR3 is CASGLVPGDTHTEAFF. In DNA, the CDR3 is TGTGCTAGTGGTTTGGTACCGGGGGATACTCACACTGAAGCTTTCTTT.

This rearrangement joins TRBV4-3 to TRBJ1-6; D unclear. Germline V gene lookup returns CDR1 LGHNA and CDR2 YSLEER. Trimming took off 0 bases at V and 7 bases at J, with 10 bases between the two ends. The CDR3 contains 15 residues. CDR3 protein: CASSQEGDFNSPLHF. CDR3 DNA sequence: TGCGCCAGCAGCCAAGAGGGTGACTTCAATTCACCCCTCCACTTT.

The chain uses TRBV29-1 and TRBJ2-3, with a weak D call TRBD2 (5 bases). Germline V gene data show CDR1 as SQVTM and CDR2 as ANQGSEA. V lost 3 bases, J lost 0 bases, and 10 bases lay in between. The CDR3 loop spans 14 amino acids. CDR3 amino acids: CSVEGGFSTDTQYF. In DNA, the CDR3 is TGCAGCGTTGAGGGCGGGTTTAGCACAGATACGCAGTATTTT.

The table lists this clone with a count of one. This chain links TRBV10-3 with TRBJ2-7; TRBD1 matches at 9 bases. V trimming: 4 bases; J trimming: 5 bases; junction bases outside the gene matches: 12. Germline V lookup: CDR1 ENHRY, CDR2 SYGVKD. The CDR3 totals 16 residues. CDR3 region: CAISGPTGGAPDEQYF. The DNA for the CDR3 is TGTGCCATCAGTGGGCCAACAGGGGGCGCTCCCGACGAGCAGTACTTC.

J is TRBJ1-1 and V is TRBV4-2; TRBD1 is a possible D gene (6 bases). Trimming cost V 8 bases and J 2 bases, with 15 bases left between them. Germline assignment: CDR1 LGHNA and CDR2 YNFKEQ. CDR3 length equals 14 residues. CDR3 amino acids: CASGGAGANTEAFF. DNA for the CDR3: TGTGCCAGCGGGGGGGCAGGGGCAAACACTGAAGCTTTCTTT.

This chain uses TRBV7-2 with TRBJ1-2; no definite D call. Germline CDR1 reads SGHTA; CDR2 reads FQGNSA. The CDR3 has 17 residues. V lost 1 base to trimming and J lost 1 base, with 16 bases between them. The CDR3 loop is CASSLVGSRLNNYGYTF. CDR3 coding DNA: TGTGCCAGCAGCTTAGTGGGGAGCAGACTAAATAACTATGGCTACACCTTC.

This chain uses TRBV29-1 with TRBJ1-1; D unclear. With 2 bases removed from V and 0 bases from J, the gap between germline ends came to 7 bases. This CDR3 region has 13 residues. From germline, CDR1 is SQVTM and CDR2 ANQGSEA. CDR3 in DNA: TGCAGCGTTGAAAAGGCTATGAACACTGAAGCTTTCTTT. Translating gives CSVEKAMNTEAFF. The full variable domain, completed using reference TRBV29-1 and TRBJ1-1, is SAVISQKPSRDICQRGTSLTIQCQVDSQVTMMFWYRQQPGQSLTLIATANQGSEATYESGFVIDKFPISRPNLTFSTLTVSNMSPEDSSIYLCSVEKAMNTEAFFGQGTRLTVV.

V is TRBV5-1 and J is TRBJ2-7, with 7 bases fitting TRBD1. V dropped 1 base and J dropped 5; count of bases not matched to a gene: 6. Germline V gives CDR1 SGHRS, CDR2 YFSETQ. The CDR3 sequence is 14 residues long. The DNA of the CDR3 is TGCGCCAGCAGCTTGTTCGACAGGGAGAACGAGCAGTACTTC. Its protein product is CASSLFDRENEQYF.